The sequence of this TCR beta chain was determined in a study of blood T cell repertoires in COVID-19 (TCRdb year 2020). Broadly, across the study: The collaborator samples originated in the United States, Italy and Spain and spanned the acute and convalescent phases of COVID-19. The dataset comprised deeply sampled blood TCRbeta repertoires from subjects exposed to, actively infected with, or recovered from COVID-19. The material from the prospective study consisted of cDNA or gDNA derived from T cells, B-cell-depleted T cells, or PBMCs. The sample metadata nearly always contained a de-identified subject ID, COVID-19 status, age in years and sex. The samples were drawn from the first 160 participants of the ongoing ImmuneRACE study and from over 950 subjects provided by 6 global collaborators. Where HLA class I and class II types were available, the types were taken from metadata supplied by the sample provider, not from assay-based typing. A freely available public database, intended as a resource for researchers studying the immune response to SARS-CoV-2, is where the repertoires were released.

Trimming costs V 0 bases and J 0 bases, and their ends lie 4 bases apart. Per the germline V gene, SGDLS is the CDR1 and YYNGEE is the CDR2. The CDR3 spans 13 residues, from the cysteine through the phenylalanine. Just the 39-base CDR3 DNA is kept, in frame starting at base 1. TCRbeta CDR3 regions were amplified from genomic DNA by means of the immunoSEQ Assay, a bias-controlled multiplex PCR. The authors' analysis ran thus. The number of nucleated cells in each sample was estimated by amplification of reference gene primers within the assay. Sequence reads were collapsed and filtered to measure the absolute abundance of every unique TCRbeta CDR3 rearrangement. For each sample, productive Simpson clonality was calculated by taking the square root of Simpson's diversity index across productive rearrangements. What TCRdb holds here is the immuneACCESS table cut down to in-frame rearrangements. Part of the clones is not present; checked against another copy, under half of the missing clones reflect an unresolved V gene, and the others are unexplained. D and trimming come from the DNA, and the V and J calls and clone size come from that table. Within this sample are about 400,000 clones, with 88% of them counted one time only. The leading ten clones occupy roughly 2% of the sample.

Participants in the prospective study were aged about 18 to 90 years, lived in about two dozen United States geographic areas, and enrolled through a virtual design. Cohort assignment in the prospective study relied on participant-reported clinical history from a screening survey and a study questionnaire. In the prospective study, whole blood, serum and a nasopharyngeal or oropharyngeal swab were collected from each participant by mobile phlebotomists. Over a 2-month period, participants in the prospective study had the option of providing additional blood draws and questionnaires. Blood samples from the prospective study were shipped frozen or at room temperature prior to DNA extraction. The investigation overall reported the following: The amount of clinical and demographic metadata varied by source and participant and was provided uncurated.

On this clone: Its antigen remains undetermined. No quality values exist for individual bases; no much larger clone is one base distant. Distinct nucleotide sequences in the sample also encode this CDR3.

The source material was PBMCs or T cells enriched from blood (not recorded which). This receptor was identified in a woman aged 40 to 50 with acute COVID-19. The chain employs TRBV9 and TRBJ2-7; no D gene is confidently identified. The CDR3 region has the sequence CASSVGSSYEQYF. The DNA sequence is given as TGTGCCAGCAGCGTAGGCAGCTCCTACGAGCAGTACTTC.